The 16 T cell receptor beta chains reported below all come from one sample, sequenced in a study of cytomegalovirus exposure and HLA in healthy donors (dated by TCRdb to about 2017). To prepare the library, the immunoSEQ multiplex PCR assay was applied. For the multiplex PCR, a mixture combining 60 forward primers for TCR Vbeta segments and 13 reverse primers for TCR Jbeta segments was used. The table was pulled from immuneACCESS by TCRdb, which kept in-frame rearrangements only. Such tables lose some clones; where checked, under half of the loss comes from unresolved V genes, and the rest has no known cause. This sample has approximately 110,000 clones in its table, and about four fifths of those were observed once. The biggest ten clones account for around 2.5% of the sample. Source material: PBMCs. These receptors came from a woman in her late teens or twenties in good health and CMV-seronegative.

This clone was detected once. This sequence joins TRBV29-1 and TRBJ2-7, with 8 bases that match TRBD2. CDR3 length: 14 amino acids. Losses at the gene ends were 6 bases for V and 1 base for J; bases not matched to a gene: 8. CDR1 and CDR2 from the germline V gene are SQVTM and ANQGSEA. The CDR3 sequence: CSVFEGLVSYEQYF. CDR3 in DNA: TGCAGCGTCTTCGAGGGACTAGTGTCCTACGAGCAGTACTTC.

The chain employs TRBV30 and TRBJ2-2, with 8 bases matching TRBD1. CDR3 length: 13 amino acids. Germline V CDR1 and CDR2: GTSNPN, SVGIG (reference sequence). V lost 3 bases to trimming and J lost 6 bases; unmatched junction nucleotides: 3. CDR3: CAWRGTGPGELFF. The CDR3 bases are TGTGCCTGGAGAGGGACAGGACCCGGGGAGCTGTTTTTT.

The chain recombines TRBV5-6 with TRBJ2-2; unclear D gene. There are 14 residues in the CDR3. V lost 0 bases to trimming and J lost 1 base, with 4 bases between them. CDR1 is SGHDT and CDR2 is YYEEEE in the germline V gene. For the CDR3, the DNA is TGTGCCAGCAGCTTGGCAGGGAACACCGGGGAGCTGTTTTTT. Its translation: CASSLAGNTGELFF. The variable domain in full, with the rest retrieved from reference TRBV5-6 and TRBJ2-2, is DAGVTQSPTHLIKTRGQQVTLRCSPKSGHDTVSWYQQALGQGPQFIFQYYEEEERQRGNFPDRFSGHQFPNYSSELNVNALLLGDSALYLCASSLAGNTGELFFGEGSRLTVL.

The chain joins TRBV7-2 to TRBJ2-7; D not certain. V lost 4 bases and J 2 bases, leaving 15 bases between the germline ends. The germline CDR1 and CDR2 sequences are SGHTA and FQGNSA. There are 15 residues in the CDR3. The CDR3 region is CASSSASSVPYEQYF. As DNA, the CDR3 is TGTGCCAGCAGCTCCGCTTCCTCAGTGCCCTACGAGCAGTACTTC.

The chain carries TRBV19 and TRBJ1-5; 9 positions agree with TRBD1. Germline CDR1 and CDR2: LNHDA and SQIVND (reference sequence). J was trimmed by 6 bases and V by 5 bases; bases with no gene match: 5. The CDR3 totals 14 residues. DNA for the CDR3: TGTGCCAGTAGTTCAGACAGGGGGAGTCAGCCCCAGCATTTT. It yields the protein CASSSDRGSQPQHF.

The J gene is TRBJ2-3, the V gene TRBV28; no clear D. The ends were cut back, 3 bases at V and 5 bases at J, with 3 bases in the middle. The germline gives CDR1 MDHEN, CDR2 SYDVKM. The CDR3 runs to 11 residues. DNA for the CDR3: TGTGCCAGCAGTTTCCTAGATACGCAGTATTTT. It yields the protein CASSFLDTQYF.

This sequence joins TRBV15 and TRBJ2-3; 8 bases fit TRBD1. The trim removed 3 bases at V and 1 base at J, leaving 6 bases unmatched. Germline CDR1 is LNHNV and CDR2 is YYDKDF (reference sequence). The CDR3 is 16 amino acids. As DNA, the CDR3 is TGTGCCACCAGCAGGATAAAGACAGGGGGCACAGATACGCAGTATTTT. Translated: CATSRIKTGGTDTQYF.

This clone appeared a few times. V gene TRBV6-1 combines with J gene TRBJ2-1, with 8 bases fitting TRBD2. The CDR3 covers 16 residues. Germline V gene sequence: CDR1 MNHNS, CDR2 SASEGT. The junction had 7 bases not matched to a gene; V was cut back by 1 base and J by 5 bases. CDR3 nucleotide sequence: TGTGCCAGCAGTGAAGGGGGCCAGCGGGGGCACAATGAGCAGTTCTTC. Its translation is CASSEGGQRGHNEQFF.

The J gene is TRBJ2-7, the V gene TRBV7-9; 9 nucleotides align to TRBD1. The CDR3 length is 14 residues. J gave up 3 bases and V 6 bases, and 6 bases lay outside the gene matches. Germline CDR1 reads SEHNR; CDR2 reads FQNEAQ (reference sequence). CDR3 DNA: TGTGCCAGCAGGAGGATGGACAGGGGCTACGAGCAGTACTTC. It yields the protein CASRRMDRGYEQYF.

V usage is TRBV28 and J usage is TRBJ2-3; no clear D gene. This CDR3 has 14 residues. The germline V and J ends were trimmed by 3 bases and 1 base, with 8 bases remaining between them. Germline CDR1 is MDHEN and CDR2 is SYDVKM. The CDR3 DNA follows: TGTGCCAGCAGTTTTCCGGTAGGCACAGATACGCAGTATTTT. Translating it yields CASSFPVGTDTQYF.

CDR3 bases: TGTGCCAGTAATAGCGGGAGGGCAGATACGCAGTATTTT. This gives the protein CASNSGRADTQYF. The V and J genes are TRBV19 and TRBJ2-3; 11 bases are shared with TRBD2. V was clipped by 7 bases and J by 4 bases; unmatched bases: 1. The CDR3 contains 13 residues. Germline CDR1 LNHDA, CDR2 SQIVND (reference sequence).

The chain employs TRBV27 and TRBJ2-3; 8 bases are a match to TRBD1. V dropped 3 bases and J dropped 8; count of bases not matched to a gene: 13. This CDR3 contains 16 residues. Germline V lookup: CDR1 MNHEY, CDR2 SMNVEV (reference sequence). CDR3 DNA sequence: TGTGCCAGCAGTTTGCCCCTTGCCAGGGGGCGGGTTACGCAGTATTTT. It translates to CASSLPLARGRVTQYF.

The chain is built from TRBV5-6 and TRBJ2-5; 9 nucleotides line up with TRBD2. There are 14 residues in the CDR3. Germline V gene lookup returns CDR1 SGHDT and CDR2 YYEEEE. The V gene end was trimmed by 4 bases and the J gene end by 5 bases; junction bases not matched to a gene: 6. CDR3 coding DNA: TGTGCCAGCAGCGCGGGGGGGGGACGGGAGACCCAGTACTTC. It is translated as CASSAGGGRETQYF.

This chain connects TRBV11-3 to TRBJ2-1; 9 bases align to TRBD1. The CDR3 is 16 residues long. Germline values: CDR1 SGHNT, CDR2 YENEEA. With V trimmed by 5 bases and J by 1 base, 6 bases remained unmatched. In DNA form, the CDR3 reads TGTGCCAGCAGCGCACCGGGACAGGGATCCTACAATGAGCAGTTCTTC. This sequence encodes CASSAPGQGSYNEQFF.

V and J are TRBV28 and TRBJ2-2, with 9 bases aligning to TRBD1. Germline CDR1 reads MDHEN; CDR2 reads SYDVKM. The CDR3 length is 15 residues. Unmatched junction bases numbered 8, after V lost 3 bases and J lost 9 bases. In DNA form, the CDR3 reads TGTGCCAGCAGTTTGATACCGGGACAGGGCCGGGAGCTGTTTTTT. Protein sequence: CASSLIPGQGRELFF.

This chain joins TRBV28 and TRBJ2-3; D not resolved. Germline-derived CDR1 and CDR2 are MDHEN and SYDVKM. This CDR3 contains 16 residues. V was pared by 3 bases and J by 0 bases, with 13 bases between. CDR3 sequence: CASSLRPRSSTDTQYF. The CDR3 region has the DNA TGTGCCAGCAGTTTGAGGCCCAGATCTAGCACAGATACGCAGTATTTT.